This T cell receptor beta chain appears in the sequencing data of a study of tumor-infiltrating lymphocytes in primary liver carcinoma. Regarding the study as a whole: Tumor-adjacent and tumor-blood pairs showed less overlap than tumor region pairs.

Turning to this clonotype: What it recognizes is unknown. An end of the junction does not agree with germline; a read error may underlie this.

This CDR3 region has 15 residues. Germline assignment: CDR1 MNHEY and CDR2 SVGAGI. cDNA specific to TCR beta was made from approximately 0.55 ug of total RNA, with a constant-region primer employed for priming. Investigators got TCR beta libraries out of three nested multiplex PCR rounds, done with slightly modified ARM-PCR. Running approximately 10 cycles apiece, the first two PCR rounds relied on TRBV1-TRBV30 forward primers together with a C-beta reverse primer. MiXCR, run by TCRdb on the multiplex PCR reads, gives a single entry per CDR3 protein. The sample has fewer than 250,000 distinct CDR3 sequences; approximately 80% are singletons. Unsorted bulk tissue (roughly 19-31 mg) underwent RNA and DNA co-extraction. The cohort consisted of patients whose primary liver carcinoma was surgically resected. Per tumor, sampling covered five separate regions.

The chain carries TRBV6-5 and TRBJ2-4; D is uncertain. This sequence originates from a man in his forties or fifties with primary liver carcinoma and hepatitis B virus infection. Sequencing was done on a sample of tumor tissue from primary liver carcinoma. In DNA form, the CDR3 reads TGTGTCAGCAGTTACTCAGCTAATGTCAAAAACATTCAGTACTTC. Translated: CVSSYSANVKNIQYF.